A single sample is the source of the 21 T cell receptor beta chains below, sequenced in a study of cytomegalovirus exposure and HLA in healthy donors. In the PCR, 60 Vbeta and 13 Jbeta primers were used. Profiled with immunoSEQ multiplex PCR; TCRdb holds only in-frame clones, not every one. Of 100,000 to 150,000 clones listed, approximately 80% were seen once; the top ten hold roughly 4%. Sequencing was performed on PBMCs. The receptors here all came from a human donor in good health.

V gene TRBV5-1 combines with J gene TRBJ1-2; D unresolved. V lost 3 bases to trimming and J lost 7 bases, with 13 bases between them. The CDR3 has 13 residues. Germline CDR1 is SGHRS and CDR2 is YFSETQ. The DNA of the CDR3 is TGCGCCAGCAGCTCTGGTTCCCTCGGTGGCTACACCTTC. It is translated as CASSSGSLGGYTF.

V gene TRBV6-4 combines with J gene TRBJ2-1, with D possibly being TRBD2 (5 bases). CDR3 length equals 17 residues. Germline V lookup: CDR1 MRHNA, CDR2 SNTAGT. The ends were cut back, 3 bases at V and 2 bases at J, with 17 bases in the middle. The CDR3 is CASSERALLFPYNEQFF. The CDR3, as DNA: TGTGCCAGCAGTGAGAGGGCTCTCCTCTTCCCCTACAATGAGCAGTTCTTC.

The rearrangement links TRBV5-5 to TRBJ2-2; the D gene is possibly TRBD1 (5 bases). Trimming pared 4 bases from V and 0 bases from J, leaving 10 bases between. CDR3 size: 15 residues. Germline values: CDR1 SGHKS, CDR2 YYEKEE (reference sequence). This CDR3 reads CASSPDSANTGELFF. The DNA of the CDR3 is TGTGCCAGCAGCCCTGACAGCGCGAACACCGGGGAGCTGTTTTTT.

The chain recombines TRBV6-5 with TRBJ2-7; 8 nucleotides align to TRBD1. Germline CDR1 reads MNHEY; CDR2 reads SVGAGI. With 9 bases clipped from V and 7 bases from J, the junction kept 17 bases outside the gene matches. This CDR3 comprises 15 residues. CDR3 nucleotide sequence: TGTGCCAGTTTACCCAGGGGGCAAGGGGCGAGTGAGCAGTACTTC. Protein sequence: CASLPRGQGASEQYF.

The chain has TRBV7-6 and TRBJ2-3, with D unclear. The CDR3 length is 15 residues. Looked up from germline, CDR1 is SGHVS and CDR2 is FNYEAQ. The V gene lost 3 bases and the J gene lost 1 base, with 11 bases spanning the gap. DNA for the CDR3: TGTGCCAGCAGCTTGGCGGAGTATCGCACAGATACGCAGTATTTT. This sequence encodes CASSLAEYRTDTQYF.

The V gene is TRBV2, the J gene TRBJ2-5, with 8 nucleotides matching TRBD1. The J call may not be correct, given that the DNA end is closer to TRBJ2-7. Germline CDR1 is SNHLY and CDR2 is FYNNEI. The CDR3 has 14 amino acids. CDR3 sequence reads: CASSEQGALDEQYF. The CDR3 coding sequence is TGTGCCAGCAGTGAACAGGGGGCTTTAGACGAGCAGTACTTC.

The chain joins TRBV2 to TRBJ2-3, with 8 bases that match TRBD1. The CDR3 has 15 amino acids. Germline values: CDR1 SNHLY, CDR2 FYNNEI. The V and J ends lost 8 bases and 0 bases, in that order; junction bases with no gene match: 7. The CDR3 loop is CASSRTGISTDTQYF. The CDR3 region has the DNA TGTGCCAGCTCCAGGACAGGGATTAGCACAGATACGCAGTATTTT.

V and J are TRBV11-2 and TRBJ2-1; 10 bases fit TRBD2. The CDR3 sequence is 20 residues long. Germline CDR1 is SGHAT and CDR2 is FQNNGV. V gave up 0 bases and J gave up 7 bases; unmatched junction bases: 18. This CDR3 is CASSLEGPSGRGAFRNEQFF. DNA for the CDR3: TGTGCCAGCAGCTTAGAGGGTCCTAGCGGGAGAGGGGCTTTTCGAAATGAGCAGTTCTTC.

V usage is TRBV11-2 and J usage is TRBJ2-7; 7 bases align to TRBD1. The CDR3 is made up of 17 amino acids. Germline assignment: CDR1 SGHAT and CDR2 FQNNGV. V lost 2 bases to trimming and J lost 2 bases; unmatched junction nucleotides: 12. DNA for the CDR3: TGTGCCAGCAGCTTACTCTTGGGACAGCGAACCACCTACGAGCAGTACTTC. This sequence encodes CASSLLLGQRTTYEQYF.

The chain is built from TRBV7-9 and TRBJ2-1; D unresolved. V dropped 6 bases and J dropped 0 bases, with 18 bases sitting between them. This CDR3 is 17 amino acids long. The germline gives CDR1 SEHNR, CDR2 FQNEAQ (reference sequence). As DNA, the CDR3 is TGTGCCAGCAGTCTCGCGGCCCGAGGCAGCTCCTACAATGAGCAGTTCTTC. It encodes CASSLAARGSSYNEQFF.

V usage is TRBV9 and J usage is TRBJ2-3, with D maybe TRBD2 (7 bases). V gave up 4 bases and J gave up 6 bases, with 18 bases separating them. There are 15 residues in the CDR3. CDR1 SGDLS and CDR2 YYNGEE come from the germline V gene. The CDR3 sequence: CASSPREQGGDTQYF. CDR3 nucleotide sequence: TGTGCCAGCAGCCCCCGTGAACAGGGAGGGGATACGCAGTATTTT.

The chain links TRBV7-9 to TRBJ1-5, with TRBD1 matching over 9 bases. CDR3 length: 15 residues. Germline lookup yields CDR1 SEHNR and CDR2 FQNEAQ (reference sequence). The V segment lost 5 bases and the J segment 4 bases; nucleotides outside the gene matches: 6. DNA of the CDR3: TGTGCCAGCAGCCGAGGGACAGGGACGAATCAGCCCCAGCATTTT. As protein: CASSRGTGTNQPQHF.

The chain recombines TRBV27 with TRBJ1-1, with 9 bases identical to TRBD1. This CDR3 comprises 15 residues. Germline V gene lookup returns CDR1 MNHEY and CDR2 SMNVEV (reference sequence). Trimming cost V 7 bases and J 6 bases; bases outside gene matches: 12. The CDR3 spells CASIADRGRAAEAFF. CDR3 nucleotide sequence: TGTGCCAGCATAGCGGACAGGGGAAGAGCGGCTGAAGCTTTCTTT.

The V and J genes are TRBV5-1 and TRBJ1-4; TRBD1 agrees at 8 bases. V shed 0 bases and J 1 base; nucleotides not matched to a gene: 2. The germline gives CDR1 SGHRS, CDR2 YFSETQ. This CDR3 is 16 amino acids long. CDR3 sequence reads: CASSLDRGVTNEKLFF. CDR3 nucleotides: TGCGCCAGCAGCTTGGACAGGGGGGTAACTAATGAAAAACTGTTTTTT.

The rearrangement links TRBV15 to TRBJ1-4; D is unresolved. CDR1 and CDR2 (germline): LNHNV, YYDKDF (reference sequence). The V end was cut by 8 bases, the J end by 8 bases, with 15 bases between. This CDR3 spans 13 amino acids. The CDR3 loop is CATQMRVGEKLFF. In nucleotides, the CDR3 is TGTGCCACCCAAATGCGAGTCGGGGAAAAACTGTTTTTT.

As to this clone: One junction end disagrees with the germline gene, perhaps due to a read error. The rearrangement joins TRBV2 to TRBJ2-7; 9 bases map to TRBD1. Looked up from germline, CDR1 is SNHLY and CDR2 is FYNNEI. This CDR3 is built from 15 residues. The CDR3 region has the DNA TGTGCCAGCAGGGAAGGGACAGGGTGGCTCTACGAGCAGTACTTC. Amino acids: CASREGTGWLYEQYF.

The CDR3 DNA reads as TGTGCCAGTAGTCTTCCCCGGGGACAGGGTGGCTACGAGCAGTACTTC. It yields the protein CASSLPRGQGGYEQYF. The chain joins TRBV19 to TRBJ2-7, with TRBD1 identical over 9 bases. Germline V gene lookup returns CDR1 LNHDA and CDR2 SQIVND (reference sequence). The CDR3 extends over 16 amino acids. V gave up 5 bases and J gave up 3 bases; unmatched junction bases: 11.

This clone has more than one count but fewer than ten. The chain carries TRBV18 and TRBJ2-7; 9 nucleotides agree with TRBD1. The CDR3 totals 14 residues. Germline values: CDR1 KGHSH, CDR2 LQKENI. Trimming took 8 bases from V and 3 from J; bases not matched to a gene: 8. The CDR3 spells CASLKGQGSYEQYF. CDR3 nucleotides: TGTGCCAGCCTGAAGGGACAGGGTAGCTACGAGCAGTACTTC.

The CDR3 coding sequence is TGTGCCAGCAGTTTAAGAGGCGGGATCAAAGAGACCCAGTACTTC. Amino acid sequence: CASSLRGGIKETQYF. The chain couples TRBV27 to TRBJ2-5; perhaps TRBD2 as D (6 bases). Germline CDR1 reads MNHEY; CDR2 reads SMNVEV (reference sequence). The V and J ends lost 2 bases and 3 bases respectively, with 13 bases between them. The CDR3 length is 15 residues.

This clone was seen a few times. This CDR3 is also generated by other DNA sequences in the sample. V is TRBV5-1 and J is TRBJ1-2, with 7 positions matching TRBD1. Germline CDR1 SGHRS, CDR2 YFSETQ. The length of the CDR3 is 14 residues. Trimming removed 3 bases from V and 8 bases from J; junction bases left unmatched: 10. For the CDR3, the DNA is TGCGCCAGCAGCTACCCCCGGACAGGTGAAGGCTACACCTTC. Translated, it gives CASSYPRTGEGYTF. The entire variable domain, with the rest obtained from reference TRBV5-1 and TRBJ1-2, is as follows: KAGVTQTPRYLIKTRGQQVTLSCSPISGHRSVSWYQQTPGQGLQFLFEYFSETQRNKGNFPGRFSGRQFSNSRSEMNVSTLELGDSALYLCASSYPRTGEGYTFGSGTRLTVV.

This clone occurred a few times. The chain joins TRBV6-1 to TRBJ2-3, with TRBD1 as a possible D gene (6 bases). Trimming shortened V by 1 base and J by 0 bases, and 26 bases separated the two germline ends. The CDR3 contains 21 residues. In germline, CDR1 is MNHNS, CDR2 SASEGT. CDR3 DNA sequence: TGTGCCAGCAGTGAAGGAGACAGGACCCCGACAAGAGCCTACAGCACAGATACGCAGTATTTT. It specifies CASSEGDRTPTRAYSTDTQYF.